Listed below are T cell receptor beta chains from one sample, sequenced in a study of blood T cell repertoires in COVID-19. Data came from immunoSEQ multiplex PCR; TCRdb stores just in-frame clones and leaves some out. The data contain about 100,000 clones, roughly 71% of them singletons. The sample comprised peripheral blood. The receptors stem from an elderly man with acute or convalescent COVID-19. Each CDR3 is given with its conserved first and last residue. The order of the fields is D gene, clone size, J gene, V gene, CDR3 protein, CDR3 DNA. The D gene is left open where the match is weak. The listing skips clone size in some rows; elsewhere it reads once, few, many or a size class.

>.|many|TRBJ2-7|TRBV18
CASSPETRAYEQYF
TGTGCCAGCTCACCAGAAACTAGGGCCTACGAGCAGTACTTC
>TRBD2|few|TRBJ2-1|TRBV19
CASSMTGLAGNEQFF
TGTGCCAGTAGTATGACGGGACTAGCGGGAAATGAGCAGTTCTTC
>TRBD1|few|TRBJ2-3|TRBV19
CASALGTGKDTQYF
TGTGCCAGTGCCCTCGGGACAGGGAAAGATACGCAGTATTTT
>TRBD2|once|TRBJ2-1|TRBV15
CATSRRSGRGNNEQFF
TGTGCCACCAGCAGAAGAAGCGGGAGGGGTAACAATGAGCAGTTCTTC
>.|.|TRBJ1-6|TRBV9
CASTEGLTYNSPLHF
TGTGCCAGCACGGAGGGGTTGACCTATAATTCACCCCTCCACTTT
>TRBD1|.|TRBJ2-3|TRBV29-1
CSAYLGTASTDTQYF
TGCAGCGCATACCTCGGGACAGCTAGCACAGATACGCAGTATTTT
>.|few|TRBJ1-1|TRBV12-3/TRBV12-4
CASSLGVAEAFF
TGTGCCAGCAGTTTAGGAGTGGCTGAAGCTTTCTTT
>.|.|TRBJ1-4|TRBV4-1
CASSQGQGQTNEKLFF
TGCGCCAGCAGCCAAGGGCAGGGCCAAACTAATGAAAAACTGTTTTTT
>.|once|TRBJ1-1|TRBV7-2
CASTPGAVAEAFF
TGTGCCAGCACCCCAGGGGCCGTAGCTGAAGCTTTCTTT
>.|.|TRBJ2-3|TRBV6-4
CASSKELTDTQYF
TGTGCCAGCAGTAAAGAACTCACAGATACGCAGTATTTT
>TRBD1|.|TRBJ2-3|TRBV9
CASSLTGLSTDTQYF
TGTGCCAGCAGCCTGACAGGGCTTAGCACAGATACGCAGTATTTT
>TRBD1|few|TRBJ1-4|TRBV19
CASRPGQRNEKLFF
TGTGCCAGTAGGCCGGGACAGAGGAATGAAAAACTGTTTTTT
>.|once|TRBJ2-5|TRBV6-2/TRBV6-3
CASSTPGKETQYF
TGTGCCAGCAGTACCCCAGGGAAAGAGACCCAGTACTTC
>.|.|TRBJ2-7|TRBV7-9
CASSWRYQQRSSYEQYF
TGTGCCAGCAGCTGGCGGTACCAGCAGAGGAGCTCCTACGAGCAGTACTTC
>.|.|TRBJ1-4|TRBV5-4
CASSFTGLNEKLFF
TGTGCCAGCAGCTTCACAGGCCTTAATGAAAAACTGTTTTTT
>TRBD2|.|TRBJ2-1|TRBV28
CASIEGGPYNEQFF
TGTGCCAGCATAGAGGGAGGGCCTTACAATGAGCAGTTCTTC
>.|few|TRBJ2-7|TRBV10-2
CASSEDGGRVVF
TGCGCCAGCAGTGAGGACGGGGGTCGGGTGGTGTTT
>.|.|TRBJ2-7|TRBV7-2
CASSLDTGAIYEQYF
TGTGCCAGCAGCTTAGACACGGGAGCAATTTACGAGCAGTACTTC
>.|.|TRBJ1-6|TRBV7-8
CASSLDQGGNSPLHF
TGTGCCAGCAGCTTAGACCAGGGAGGAAATTCACCCCTCCACTTT
>TRBD2|.|TRBJ2-5|TRBV5-4
CASSLSGRAGETQYF
TGTGCCAGCAGCCTGAGCGGGAGGGCCGGGGAGACCCAGTACTTC
>.|.|TRBJ2-1|TRBV5-4
CASSNTVNNEQFF
TGTGCCAGCAGTAATACAGTAAACAATGAGCAGTTCTTC
>.|.|TRBJ2-7|TRBV30
CAWRNSREQYF
TGTGCCTGGAGAAACTCTCGCGAGCAGTACTTC
>TRBD2|.|TRBJ2-7|TRBV28
CASSRPDSWASGASSYEQYF
TGTGCCAGCAGTCGCCCGGACAGTTGGGCTAGCGGGGCAAGCTCCTACGAGCAGTACTTC